The T cell receptor (beta chain) described here comes from a study of blood T cell repertoires in COVID-19. Study as a whole: COVID-19 samples, acute and convalescent, were from the United States, Italy and Spain. T cells, B-cell-depleted T cells, or PBMCs provided the cDNA or gDNA that served as material.

Concerning this clone: The junction and the germline gene differ at one end; a read error may be behind it.

Sequencing was performed with immunoSEQ multiplex PCR; in TCRdb, only in-frame clones are kept and a portion is missing. The data show about 400,000 clones, with approximately 86% seen just once and roughly 2% held by the top ten. The CDR3 has 13 residues. Participants, roughly 18 to 90 years old, spanned fewer than 25 US areas. The TCR comes from a woman in her thirties or forties with acute COVID-19. The specimen sequenced was PBMCs or T cells enriched from blood (not recorded which). The rearrangement joins TRBV12-3 or TRBV12-4 to TRBJ1-1, with 8 bases lining up with TRBD1. The CDR3 sequence is CASSRQGNSEAFF. In DNA form, the CDR3 reads TGTGCCAGCAGTCGACAGGGGAACAGTGAAGCTTTCTTT.